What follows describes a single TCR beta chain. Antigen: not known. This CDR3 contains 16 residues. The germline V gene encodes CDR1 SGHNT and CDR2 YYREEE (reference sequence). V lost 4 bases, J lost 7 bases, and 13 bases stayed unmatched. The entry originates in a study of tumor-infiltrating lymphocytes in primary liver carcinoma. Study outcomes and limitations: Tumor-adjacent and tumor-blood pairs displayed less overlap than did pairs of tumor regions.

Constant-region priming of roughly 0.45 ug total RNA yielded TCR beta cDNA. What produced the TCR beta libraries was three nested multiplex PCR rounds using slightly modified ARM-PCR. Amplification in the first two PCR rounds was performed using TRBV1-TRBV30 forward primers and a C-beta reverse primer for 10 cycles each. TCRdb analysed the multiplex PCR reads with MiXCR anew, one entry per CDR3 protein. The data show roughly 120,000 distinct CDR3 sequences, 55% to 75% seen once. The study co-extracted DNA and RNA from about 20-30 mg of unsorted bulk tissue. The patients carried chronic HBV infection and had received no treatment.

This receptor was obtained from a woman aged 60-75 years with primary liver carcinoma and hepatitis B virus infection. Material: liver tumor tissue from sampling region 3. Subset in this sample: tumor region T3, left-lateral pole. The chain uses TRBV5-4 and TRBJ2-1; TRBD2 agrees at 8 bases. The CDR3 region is CASSPQPAGESNEQFF. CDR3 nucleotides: TGTGCCAGCAGCCCCCAACCAGCGGGAGAATCAAATGAGCAGTTCTTC.